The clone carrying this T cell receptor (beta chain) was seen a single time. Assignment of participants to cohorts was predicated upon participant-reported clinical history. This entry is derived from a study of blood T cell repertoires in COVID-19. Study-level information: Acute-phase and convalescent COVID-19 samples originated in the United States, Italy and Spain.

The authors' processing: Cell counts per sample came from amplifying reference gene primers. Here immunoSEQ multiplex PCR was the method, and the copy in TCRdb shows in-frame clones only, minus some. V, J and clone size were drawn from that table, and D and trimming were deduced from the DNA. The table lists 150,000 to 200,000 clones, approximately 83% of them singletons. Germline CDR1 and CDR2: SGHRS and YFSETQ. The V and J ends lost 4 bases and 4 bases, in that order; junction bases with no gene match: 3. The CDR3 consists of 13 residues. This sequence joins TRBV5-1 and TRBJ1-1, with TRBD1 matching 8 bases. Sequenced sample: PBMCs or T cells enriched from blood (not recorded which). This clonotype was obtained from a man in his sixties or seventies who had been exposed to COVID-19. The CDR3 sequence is CASSQGAGTEAFF. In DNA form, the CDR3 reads TGCGCCAGCAGCCAGGGGGCGGGCACTGAAGCTTTCTTT.